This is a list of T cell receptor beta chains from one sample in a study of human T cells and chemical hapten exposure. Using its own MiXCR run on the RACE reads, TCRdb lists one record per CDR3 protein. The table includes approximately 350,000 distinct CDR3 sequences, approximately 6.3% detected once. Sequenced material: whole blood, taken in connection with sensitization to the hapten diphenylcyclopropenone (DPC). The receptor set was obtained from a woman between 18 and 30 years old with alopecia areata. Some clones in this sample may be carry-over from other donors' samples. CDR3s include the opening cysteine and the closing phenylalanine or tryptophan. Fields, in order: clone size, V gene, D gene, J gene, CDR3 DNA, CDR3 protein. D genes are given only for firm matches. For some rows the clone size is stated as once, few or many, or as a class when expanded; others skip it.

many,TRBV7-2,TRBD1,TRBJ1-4,TGTGCCAGCAGCTCCGACAGGGTAGAACTGTTTTTT,CASSSDRVELFF
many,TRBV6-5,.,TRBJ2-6,TGTGCCAGCAGTTACCGTCCAACTGGGGCCAACGTCCTGACTTTC,CASSYRPTGANVLTF
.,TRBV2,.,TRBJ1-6,TGTGCCAGCAGTGAAGAGTCCGGGTCACCCCTCCACTTT,CASSEESGSPLHF
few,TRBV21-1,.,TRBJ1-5,TGTGCCAGCATCGAAGGCTCGAACCCCCTAGGAGATCAGCCCCAGCATTTT,CASIEGSNPLGDQPQHF
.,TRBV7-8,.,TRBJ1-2,TGTGCCAGCAGCTATGAGAACTATGGCTACACCTTC,CASSYENYGYTF
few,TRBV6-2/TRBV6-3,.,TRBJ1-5,TGTGCCAGCGGAGTAGGGGGTTGGAGCAATCAGCCCCAGCATTTT,CASGVGGWSNQPQHF
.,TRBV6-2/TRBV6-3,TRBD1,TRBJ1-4,TGTGCCAGCAGTGACCGGACAGGACCTAATGAAAAACTGTTTTTT,CASSDRTGPNEKLFF
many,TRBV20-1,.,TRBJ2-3,TGCAGTGCTAGAGCCAGGGCGTATTATACGCAGTATTTT,CSARARAYYTQYF
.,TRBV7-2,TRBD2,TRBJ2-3,TGTGCCAGCAGCTCGCTAGCGGGGTACACAGATACGCAGTATTTT,CASSSLAGYTDTQYF
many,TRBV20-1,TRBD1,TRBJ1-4,TGCAGTGCTAGAGATTCGACAGGGGGCGAAAAACTGTTTTTT,CSARDSTGGEKLFF
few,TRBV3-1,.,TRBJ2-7,TGTGCCAGCAGCCAAGTGACAGGACCTCTCGCCGGTCCCTACGAGCAGTACTTC,CASSQVTGPLAGPYEQYF
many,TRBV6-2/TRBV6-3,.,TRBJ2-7,TGTGCCAGCAGCCAGATAGGAGAGGAAGGTAACGAGCAGTACTTC,CASSQIGEEGNEQYF
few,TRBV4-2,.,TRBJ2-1,TGTGCCAGCAGCCAAGATCCAGCGCCTGAGCAGTTCTTC,CASSQDPAPEQFF
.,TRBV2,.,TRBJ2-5,TGTGCCAGCAAACGGGGGACCAAAGAGACCCAGTACTTC,CASKRGTKETQYF
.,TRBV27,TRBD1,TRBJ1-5,TGTGCCAGCAGGGGACAGGGGGCGCGGCAGCCCCAGCATTTT,CASRGQGARQPQHF
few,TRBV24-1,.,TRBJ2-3,TGTGCCACCAGTGATCAGACAGATACGCAGTATTTT,CATSDQTDTQYF
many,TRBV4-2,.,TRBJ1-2,TGTGCCAGCAGCCAAGAAGAGGCCAACTATGGCTACACCTTC,CASSQEEANYGYTF
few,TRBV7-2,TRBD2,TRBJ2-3,TGTGCCAGCTCCCCCCTTAGCGGGGGGGGCACAGATACGCAGTATTTT,CASSPLSGGGTDTQYF
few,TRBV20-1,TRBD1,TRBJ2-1,TGCAGTGCTAGAGTGGACAGGGGACACCCCTACAATGAGCAGTTCTTC,CSARVDRGHPYNEQFF
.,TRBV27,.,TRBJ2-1,TGTGCCAGCAGCAGTAGCGGAATCTCCTACAATGAGCAGTTCTTC,CASSSSGISYNEQFF
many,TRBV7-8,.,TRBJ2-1,TGTGCCAGCAGCTTAGCCGGGGGCCGGGGGGTCTATGAGCAGTTCTTC,CASSLAGGRGVYEQFF
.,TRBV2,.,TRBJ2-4,TGTGCCAGCACCCAGAAATTTAACATTCAGTACTTC,CASTQKFNIQYF
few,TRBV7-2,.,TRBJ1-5,TGTGCCAGCAGCTTAAAGCTCAATCAGCCCCAGCATTTT,CASSLKLNQPQHF
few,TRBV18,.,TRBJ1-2,TGTGCCAGCTCATTAAGGGACGATGGCTACACCTTC,CASSLRDDGYTF
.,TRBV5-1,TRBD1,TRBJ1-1,TGCGCCGGCAGCCACCCCCGACAGGGTGAGGCTTTCTTT,CAGSHPRQGEAFF
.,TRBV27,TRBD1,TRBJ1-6,TGTGCCAGCAGAACCGGGACAGGGACTAATTCACCCCTCCACTTT,CASRTGTGTNSPLHF
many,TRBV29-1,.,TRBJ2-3,TGCAGCGTCGCACGGACCCTCACAGATACGCAGTATTTT,CSVARTLTDTQYF
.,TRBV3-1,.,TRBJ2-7,TGTGCCAGCAGCCAAGATCGGGGGCCCCCTTACGAGCGGTACTTC,CASSQDRGPPYERYF
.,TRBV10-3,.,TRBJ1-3,TGTGCCATCAGTGAGTCGATAATGGGCCAGGGAAACACCATATATTTT,CAISESIMGQGNTIYF
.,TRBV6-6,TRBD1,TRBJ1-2,TGTGCCAGCAGTTCGCCCGACAGGGTTTCCTATGGCTACACCTTC,CASSSPDRVSYGYTF
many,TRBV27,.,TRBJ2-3,TGTGCCAGCAGCCATACACTTAAGACTAGCACAGATACGCAGTATTTT,CASSHTLKTSTDTQYF
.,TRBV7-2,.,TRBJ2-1,TGTGCCAGCAGCTTTAGACCGGACTCCTACAATGAGCAGTTCTTC,CASSFRPDSYNEQFF